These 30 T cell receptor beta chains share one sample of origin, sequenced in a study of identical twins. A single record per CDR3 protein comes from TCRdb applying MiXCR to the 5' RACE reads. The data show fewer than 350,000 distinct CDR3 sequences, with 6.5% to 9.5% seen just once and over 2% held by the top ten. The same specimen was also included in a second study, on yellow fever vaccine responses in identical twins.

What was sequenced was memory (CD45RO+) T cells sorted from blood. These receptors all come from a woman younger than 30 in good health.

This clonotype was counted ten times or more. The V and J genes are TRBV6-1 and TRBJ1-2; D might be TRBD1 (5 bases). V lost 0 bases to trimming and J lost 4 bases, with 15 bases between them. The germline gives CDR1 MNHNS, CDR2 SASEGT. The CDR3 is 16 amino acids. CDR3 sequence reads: CASSEAGAGLIYGYTF. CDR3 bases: TGTGCCAGCAGTGAAGCAGGGGCAGGGCTGATCTATGGCTACACCTTC.

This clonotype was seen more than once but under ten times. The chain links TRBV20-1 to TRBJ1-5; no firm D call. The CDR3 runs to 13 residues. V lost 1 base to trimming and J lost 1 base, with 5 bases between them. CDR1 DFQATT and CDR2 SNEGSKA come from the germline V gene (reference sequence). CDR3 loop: CSARGPSNQPQHF. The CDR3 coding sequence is TGCAGTGCTAGAGGTCCCAGCAATCAGCCCCAGCATTTT.

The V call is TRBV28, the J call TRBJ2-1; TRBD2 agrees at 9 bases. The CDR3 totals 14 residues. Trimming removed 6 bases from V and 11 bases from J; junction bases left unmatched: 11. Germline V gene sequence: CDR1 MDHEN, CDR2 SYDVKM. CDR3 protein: CASRGGRAADQQFF. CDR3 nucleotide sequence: TGTGCCAGCAGGGGCGGGAGGGCCGCGGATCAGCAGTTCTTC.

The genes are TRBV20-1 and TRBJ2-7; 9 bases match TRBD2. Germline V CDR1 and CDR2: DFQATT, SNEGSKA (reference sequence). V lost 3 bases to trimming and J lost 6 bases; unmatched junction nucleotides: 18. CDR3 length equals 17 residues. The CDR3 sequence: CSARVPGAGGGVIEQYV. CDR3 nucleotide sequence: TGCAGTGCTAGGGTCCCCGGAGCGGGGGGTGGGGTGATCGAGCAGTACGTC.

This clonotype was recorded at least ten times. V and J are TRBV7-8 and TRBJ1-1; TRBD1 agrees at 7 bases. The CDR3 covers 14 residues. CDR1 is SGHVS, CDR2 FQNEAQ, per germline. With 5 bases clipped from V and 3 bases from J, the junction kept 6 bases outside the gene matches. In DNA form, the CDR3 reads TGTGCCAGCAGCATACAGGGGAGTGACACTGAAGCTTTCTTT. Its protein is CASSIQGSDTEAFF.

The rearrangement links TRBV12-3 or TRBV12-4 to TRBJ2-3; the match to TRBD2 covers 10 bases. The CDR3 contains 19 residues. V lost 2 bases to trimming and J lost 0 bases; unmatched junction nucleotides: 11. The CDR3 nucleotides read TGTGCCAGCAGTTTACGTGGTAGAACTAGCGGGGCGAGCACAGATACGCAGTATTTT. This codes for CASSLRGRTSGASTDTQYF.

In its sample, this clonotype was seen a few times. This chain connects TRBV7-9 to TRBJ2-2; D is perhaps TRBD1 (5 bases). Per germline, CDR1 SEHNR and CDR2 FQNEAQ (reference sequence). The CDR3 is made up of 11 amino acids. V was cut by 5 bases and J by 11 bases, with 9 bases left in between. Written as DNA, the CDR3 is TGTGCCAGCAGCCCTCAGGGCGAGCTGTTTTTT. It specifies CASSPQGELFF.

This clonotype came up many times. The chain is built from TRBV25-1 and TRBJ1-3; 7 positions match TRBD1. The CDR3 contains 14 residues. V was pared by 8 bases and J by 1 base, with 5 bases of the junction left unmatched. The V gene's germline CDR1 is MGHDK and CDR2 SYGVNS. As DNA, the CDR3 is TGTGCCAGCGAAAACAGGGGATCTGGAAACACCATATATTTT. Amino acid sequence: CASENRGSGNTIYF.

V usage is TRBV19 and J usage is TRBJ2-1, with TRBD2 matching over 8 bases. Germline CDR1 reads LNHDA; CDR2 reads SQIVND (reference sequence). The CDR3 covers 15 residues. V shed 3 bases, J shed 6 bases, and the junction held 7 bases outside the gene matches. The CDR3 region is CASSIPGGAGNEQFF. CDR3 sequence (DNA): TGTGCCAGTAGTATCCCCGGGGGGGCTGGCAATGAGCAGTTCTTC.

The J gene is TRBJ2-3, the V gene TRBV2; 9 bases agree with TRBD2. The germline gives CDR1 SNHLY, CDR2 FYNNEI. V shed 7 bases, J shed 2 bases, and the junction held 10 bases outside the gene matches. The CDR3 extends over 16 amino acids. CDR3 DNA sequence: TGTGCCAGCACCCTTTTAGCGGGGGCCCACACAGATACGCAGTATTTT. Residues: CASTLLAGAHTDTQYF.

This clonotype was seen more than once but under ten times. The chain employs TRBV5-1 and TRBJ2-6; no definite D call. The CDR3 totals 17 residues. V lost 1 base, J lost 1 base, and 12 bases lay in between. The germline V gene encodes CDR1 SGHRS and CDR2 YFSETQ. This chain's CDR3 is CASSLSSSPSGANVLTF. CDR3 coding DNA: TGCGCCAGCAGCTTGTCCTCCTCCCCATCTGGGGCCAACGTCCTGACTTTC.

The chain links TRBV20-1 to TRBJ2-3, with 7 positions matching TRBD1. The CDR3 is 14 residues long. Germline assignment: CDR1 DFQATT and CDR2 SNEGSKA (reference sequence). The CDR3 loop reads CSLKQGRTTDTQYF. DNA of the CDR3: TGCAGCCTCAAACAGGGGCGGACCACAGATACGCAGTATTTT.

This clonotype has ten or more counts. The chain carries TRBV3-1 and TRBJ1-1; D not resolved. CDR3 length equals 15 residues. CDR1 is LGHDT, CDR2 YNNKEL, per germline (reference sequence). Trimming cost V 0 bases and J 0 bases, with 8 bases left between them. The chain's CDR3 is CASSQDGRVNTEAFF. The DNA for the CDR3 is TGTGCCAGCAGCCAAGATGGTAGAGTGAACACTGAAGCTTTCTTT.

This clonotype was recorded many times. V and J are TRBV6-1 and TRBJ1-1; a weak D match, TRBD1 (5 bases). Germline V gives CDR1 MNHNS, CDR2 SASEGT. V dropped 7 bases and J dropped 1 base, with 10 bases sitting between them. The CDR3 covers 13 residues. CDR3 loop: CASTSGTNTEAFF. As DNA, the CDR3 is TGTGCCAGCACCTCGGGGACGAACACTGAAGCTTTCTTT.

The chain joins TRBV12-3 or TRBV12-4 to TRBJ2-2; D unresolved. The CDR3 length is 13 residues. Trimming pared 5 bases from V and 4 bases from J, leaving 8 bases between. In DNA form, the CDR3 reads TGTGCCAGCAGTACCACGGGCACCGGGGAGCTGTTTTTT. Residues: CASSTTGTGELFF.

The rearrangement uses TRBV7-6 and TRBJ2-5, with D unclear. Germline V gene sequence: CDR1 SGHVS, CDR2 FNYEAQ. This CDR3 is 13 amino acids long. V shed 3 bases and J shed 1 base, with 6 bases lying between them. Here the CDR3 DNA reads TGTGCCAGCAGCTTCAGGCCCCAAGAGACCCAGTACTTC. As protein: CASSFRPQETQYF.

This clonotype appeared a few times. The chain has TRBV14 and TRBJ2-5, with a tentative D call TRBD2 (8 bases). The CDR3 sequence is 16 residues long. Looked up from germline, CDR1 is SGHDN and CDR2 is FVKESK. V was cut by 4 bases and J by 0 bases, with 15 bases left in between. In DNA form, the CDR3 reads TGTGCCAGCAGCCGGGGGACAGCGGGAGACCAAGAGACCCAGTACTTC. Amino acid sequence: CASSRGTAGDQETQYF.

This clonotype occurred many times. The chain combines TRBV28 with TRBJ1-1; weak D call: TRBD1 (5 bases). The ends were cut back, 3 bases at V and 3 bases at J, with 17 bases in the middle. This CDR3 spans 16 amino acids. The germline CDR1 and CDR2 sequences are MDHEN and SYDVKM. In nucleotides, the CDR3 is TGTGCCAGCAGTTTCGGGTATAGAGGGGTTGACACTGAAGCTTTCTTT. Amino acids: CASSFGYRGVDTEAFF.

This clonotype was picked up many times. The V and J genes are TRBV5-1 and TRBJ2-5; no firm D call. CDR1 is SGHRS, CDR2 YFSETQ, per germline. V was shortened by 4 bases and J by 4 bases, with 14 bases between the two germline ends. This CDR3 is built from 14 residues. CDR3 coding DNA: TGCGCCAGCAGCCGAGAGCCGTTATCAGAGACCCAGTACTTC. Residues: CASSREPLSETQYF.

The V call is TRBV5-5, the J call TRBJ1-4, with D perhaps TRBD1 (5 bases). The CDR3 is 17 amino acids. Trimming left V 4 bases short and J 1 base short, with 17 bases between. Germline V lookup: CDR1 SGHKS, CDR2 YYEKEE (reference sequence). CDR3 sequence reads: CASSPIVGGITNEKLFF. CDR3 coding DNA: TGTGCCAGCAGCCCGATCGTTGGGGGGATAACTAATGAAAAACTGTTTTTT.

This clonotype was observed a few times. The CDR3 DNA follows: TGTGCCAGCAGCCCCTATTTCGGACTAGCGGGAGGGCCCGCCGGGGAGCTGTTTTTT. Translated: CASSPYFGLAGGPAGELFF. V and J are TRBV11-2 and TRBJ2-2; 15 bases are shared with TRBD2. This CDR3 has 19 amino acids. Germline V lookup: CDR1 SGHAT, CDR2 FQNNGV. Losses at the gene ends were 5 bases for V and 6 bases for J; bases not matched to a gene: 13.

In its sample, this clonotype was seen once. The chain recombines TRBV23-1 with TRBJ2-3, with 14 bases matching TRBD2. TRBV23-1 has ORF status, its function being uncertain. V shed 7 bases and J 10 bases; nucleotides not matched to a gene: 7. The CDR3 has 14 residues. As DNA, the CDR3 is TGCGCCAGCAATCCGACTAGCGGGGGGGTGGCGCAGTATTTT. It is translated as CASNPTSGGVAQYF.

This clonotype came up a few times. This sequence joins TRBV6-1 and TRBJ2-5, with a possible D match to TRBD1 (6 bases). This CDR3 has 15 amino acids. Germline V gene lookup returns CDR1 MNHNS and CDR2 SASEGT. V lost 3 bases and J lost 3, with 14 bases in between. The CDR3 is CASSDRTATKETQYF. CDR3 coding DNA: TGTGCCAGCAGTGACCGGACAGCCACCAAAGAGACCCAGTACTTC.

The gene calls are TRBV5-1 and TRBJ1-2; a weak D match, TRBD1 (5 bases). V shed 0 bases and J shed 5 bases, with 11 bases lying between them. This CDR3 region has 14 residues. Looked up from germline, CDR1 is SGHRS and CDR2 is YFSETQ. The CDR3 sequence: CASSLAGDSYGYTF. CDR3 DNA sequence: TGCGCCAGCAGCTTGGCCGGAGACAGTTATGGCTACACCTTC.

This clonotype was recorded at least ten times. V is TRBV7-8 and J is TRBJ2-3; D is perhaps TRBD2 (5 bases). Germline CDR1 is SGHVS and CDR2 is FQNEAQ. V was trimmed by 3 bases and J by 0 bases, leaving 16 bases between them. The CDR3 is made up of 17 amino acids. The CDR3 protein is CASSFRSGRASTDTQYF. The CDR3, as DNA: TGTGCCAGCAGCTTCAGAAGTGGGCGGGCTAGCACAGATACGCAGTATTTT.

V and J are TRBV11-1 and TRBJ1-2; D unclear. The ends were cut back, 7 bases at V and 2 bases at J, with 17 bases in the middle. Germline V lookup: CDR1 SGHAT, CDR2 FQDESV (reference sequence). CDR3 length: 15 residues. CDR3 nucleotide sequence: TGTGCCAGCACCAACCACCCGGACGCAAACTATGGCTACACCTTC. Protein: CASTNHPDANYGYTF. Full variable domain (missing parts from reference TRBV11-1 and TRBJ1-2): EAEVAQSPRYKITEKSQAVAFWCDPISGHATLYWYRQILGQGPELLVQFQDESVVDDSQLPKDRFSAERLKGVDSTLKIQPAELGDSAMYLCASTNHPDANYGYTFGSGTRLTVV.

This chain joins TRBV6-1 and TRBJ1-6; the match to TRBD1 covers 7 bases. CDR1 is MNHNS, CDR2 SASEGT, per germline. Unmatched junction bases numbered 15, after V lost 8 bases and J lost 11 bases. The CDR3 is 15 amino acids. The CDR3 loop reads CASRGQGGVGAPLHF. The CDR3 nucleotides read TGTGCCAGCCGTGGCCAGGGGGGGGTTGGGGCACCCCTCCACTTT.

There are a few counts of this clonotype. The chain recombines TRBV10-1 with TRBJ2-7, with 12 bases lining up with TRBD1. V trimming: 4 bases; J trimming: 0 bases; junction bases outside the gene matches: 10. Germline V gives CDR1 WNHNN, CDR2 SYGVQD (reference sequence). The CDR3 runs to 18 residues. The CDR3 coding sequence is TGCGCCAGCAGTGCCGGGACAGGGGGCAACGTCTTCTCCTACGAGCAGTACGTC. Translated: CASSAGTGGNVFSYEQYV.

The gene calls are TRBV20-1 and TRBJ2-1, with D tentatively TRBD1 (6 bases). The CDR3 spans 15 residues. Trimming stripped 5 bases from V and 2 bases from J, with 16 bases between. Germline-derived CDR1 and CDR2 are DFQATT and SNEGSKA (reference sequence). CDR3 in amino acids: CSASEGDPTYNEQFF. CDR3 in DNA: TGCAGTGCTTCCGAGGGGGATCCTACCTACAATGAGCAGTTCTTC.

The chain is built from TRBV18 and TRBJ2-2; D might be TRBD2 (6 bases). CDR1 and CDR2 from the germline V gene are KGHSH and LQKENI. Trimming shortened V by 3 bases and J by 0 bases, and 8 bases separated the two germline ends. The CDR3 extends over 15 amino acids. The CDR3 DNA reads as TGTGCCAGCTCACCCGGACTACCGAACACCGGGGAGCTGTTTTTT. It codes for CASSPGLPNTGELFF. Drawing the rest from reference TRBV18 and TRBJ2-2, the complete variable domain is NAGVMQNPRHLVRRRGQEARLRCSPMKGHSHVYWYRQLPEEGLKFMVYLQKENIIDESGMPKERFSAEFPKEGPSILRIQQVVRGDSAAYFCASSPGLPNTGELFFGEGSRLTVL.